This TCR beta chain was obtained from a study of blood T cell repertoires in COVID-19. Germline CDR1 is KGHSH and CDR2 is LQKENI. The V and J ends lost 0 bases and 3 bases, in that order; junction bases with no gene match: 6. The CDR3 is 18 residues long. The assay was immunoSEQ multiplex PCR, and TCRdb's table has in-frame clones only and misses some. The sample has 200,000 or so clones, 65% to 90% seen once. In this sample, this clone turned up once. The sequence derives from a man older than 75 with acute or convalescent COVID-19. The sample consisted of peripheral blood. This chain connects TRBV18 to TRBJ2-4; 12 nucleotides agree with TRBD1. The CDR3: CASSPPGQGAGGKNIQYF. DNA of the CDR3: TGTGCCAGCTCACCACCGGGACAGGGGGCAGGAGGCAAAAACATTCAGTACTTC.